What follows are 30 T cell receptor beta chains derived from one specimen sequenced in a study of CD8+ T cells in alopecia areata. Isolated RNA was reverse transcribed into cDNA used as the sequencing template. This table comes from immunoSEQ multiplex PCR, and its TCRdb copy is limited to in-frame clones, with some not included. Of around 140,000 clones in the sample, around 47% were seen once. The sample was CD4+ T cells sorted from blood. Receptor source: a human donor with alopecia areata.

There are a few counts of this clone. The chain joins TRBV29-1 to TRBJ2-3, with D possibly being TRBD2 (5 bases). CDR3 length: 13 amino acids. V dropped 7 bases and J dropped 4 bases, with 15 bases sitting between them. The germline V gene has CDR1 SQVTM and CDR2 ANQGSEA. The CDR3 here is CSGKTILADTQYF. The CDR3 DNA reads TGCAGCGGGAAGACCATACTAGCAGATACGCAGTATTTT.

V and J are TRBV27 and TRBJ1-2; no reliable D call. This CDR3 has 15 residues. V shed 2 bases and J shed 4 bases, with 14 bases lying between them. The germline gives CDR1 MNHEY, CDR2 SMNVEV (reference sequence). CDR3 amino acids: CASSLVPDKSYGYTF. CDR3 DNA: TGTGCCAGCAGTTTAGTACCAGACAAGTCCTATGGCTACACCTTC.

The J gene is TRBJ2-4, the V gene TRBV4-1; the D gene is possibly TRBD2 (6 bases). From germline, CDR1 is MGHRA and CDR2 YSYEKL. The CDR3 consists of 18 residues. V gave up 0 bases and J gave up 0 bases, with 15 bases separating them. CDR3 sequence: CASSQDRESSLAKNIQYF. CDR3 nucleotide sequence: TGCGCCAGCAGCCAAGATCGGGAGTCGAGCCTAGCCAAAAACATTCAGTACTTC.

CDR3 sequence reads: CSVARQGWTNTEAFF. CDR3 DNA sequence: TGCAGCGTCGCCCGGCAGGGATGGACGAACACTGAAGCTTTCTTT. The V call is TRBV29-1, the J call TRBJ1-1; D is perhaps TRBD1 (5 bases). Per germline, CDR1 SQVTM and CDR2 ANQGSEA. Trimming took off 6 bases at V and 1 base at J, with 18 bases between the two ends. CDR3 length: 15 residues.

This clone was recorded a few times. The chain couples TRBV29-1 to TRBJ2-5; D not certain. V was clipped by 3 bases and J by 1 base, with 6 bases between them. The CDR3 consists of 12 residues. Germline V gene sequence: CDR1 SQVTM, CDR2 ANQGSEA. The CDR3 region is CSVDSLQETQYF. In nucleotides, the CDR3 is TGCAGCGTTGATAGCCTCCAAGAGACCCAGTACTTC.

Only a few counts were recorded for this clone. This sequence joins TRBV4-2 and TRBJ2-1; 8 nucleotides align to TRBD2. V dropped 3 bases and J dropped 8; count of bases not matched to a gene: 6. CDR1 is LGHNA, CDR2 YNFKEQ, per germline. CDR3 length equals 14 residues. CDR3 amino acids: CASSQGGTSYEQFF. CDR3 sequence (DNA): TGTGCCAGCAGCCAGGGCGGGACTAGTTATGAGCAGTTCTTC.

A few counts support this clone. The genes are TRBV14 and TRBJ2-2; D is unclear. This CDR3 has 15 residues. V was shortened by 2 bases and J by 8 bases, with 15 bases between the two germline ends. The germline V gene has CDR1 SGHDN and CDR2 FVKESK. CDR3 bases: TGTGCCAGCAGCCAATCTCCGGGTTATTGGGGGGAGCTGTTTTTT. As protein: CASSQSPGYWGELFF.

This clone was seen a handful of times. The chain is built from TRBV2 and TRBJ2-6; D possibly corresponds to TRBD2 (5 bases). The CDR3 spans 12 residues. The ends were cut back, 7 bases at V and 8 bases at J, with 9 bases in the middle. Germline V lookup: CDR1 SNHLY, CDR2 FYNNEI. The CDR3 bases are TGTGCCAGCATTAGGGAGTCCAACGTCCTGACTTTC. Translated, it gives CASIRESNVLTF.

V is TRBV5-1 and J is TRBJ1-2, with 10 nucleotides matching TRBD1. This CDR3 is 14 amino acids long. The V gene end was trimmed by 7 bases and the J gene end by 8 bases; junction bases not matched to a gene: 11. Germline values: CDR1 SGHRS, CDR2 YFSETQ. The CDR3 loop reads CASGHPGQGSGYTF. CDR3 in DNA: TGCGCCAGCGGACATCCGGGACAGGGGAGCGGCTACACCTTC.

This clone turned up a few times. J is TRBJ2-7 and V is TRBV7-9; possible D gene TRBD2, 5 bases. The V gene lost 3 bases and the J gene lost 1 base, with 10 bases spanning the gap. The CDR3 contains 14 residues. CDR1 and CDR2 from the germline V gene are SEHNR and FQNEAQ (reference sequence). CDR3 sequence (DNA): TGTGCCAGCAGCTTGAGGGTAGGATCCTACGAGCAGTACTTC. It specifies CASSLRVGSYEQYF.

The V call is TRBV6-1, the J call TRBJ2-6, with 8 bases that match TRBD1. Germline V gene sequence: CDR1 MNHNS, CDR2 SASEGT. The J segment lost 3 bases and the V segment lost 4 bases, leaving 5 bases of the junction unmatched. The CDR3 is made up of 16 amino acids. CDR3 in DNA: TGTGCCAGCAGTGGCCCCGACAGGGGTGGGGCCAACGTCCTGACTTTC. It codes for CASSGPDRGGANVLTF.

The gene calls are TRBV11-2 and TRBJ2-7, with 8 bases that match TRBD1. The CDR3 length is 15 residues. The junction had 1 base not matched to a gene; V was cut back by 0 bases and J by 0 bases. Germline V CDR1 and CDR2: SGHAT, FQNNGV. The CDR3 DNA is TGTGCCAGCAGCTTAGAGGGACAGGCCTCCTACGAGCAGTACTTC. It encodes CASSLEGQASYEQYF. Based on the CDR3 plus reference TRBV11-2 and TRBJ2-7, the full variable domain is EAGVAQSPRYKIIEKRQSVAFWCNPISGHATLYWYQQILGQGPKLLIQFQNNGVVDDSQLPKDRFSAERLKGVDSTLKIQPAKLEDSAVYLCASSLEGQASYEQYFGPGTRLTVT.

This clone was observed a few times. V is TRBV29-1 and J is TRBJ2-7; TRBD2 aligns across 8 bases. Germline assignment: CDR1 SQVTM and CDR2 ANQGSEA. V gave up 6 bases and J gave up 5 bases; unmatched junction bases: 15. This CDR3 region has 15 residues. CDR3 sequence reads: CSVGGLGTALHEQYF. The CDR3 nucleotides are TGCAGCGTGGGGGGACTAGGGACGGCTCTGCACGAGCAGTACTTC.

This clone was recorded a few times. The chain carries TRBV5-1 and TRBJ2-7; TRBD2 agrees at 12 bases. Trimming at V came to 4 bases and at J to 6 bases, leaving 11 bases not matched to a gene. The CDR3 has 16 amino acids. Looked up from germline, CDR1 is SGHRS and CDR2 is YFSETQ. The CDR3 loop reads CASSASTSGREREQYF. The CDR3 nucleotides are TGCGCCAGCAGCGCCTCGACTAGCGGGAGAGAGCGCGAGCAGTACTTC.

The chain couples TRBV18 to TRBJ1-5, with D unresolved. CDR1 is KGHSH, CDR2 LQKENI, per germline. V lost 0 bases, J lost 0 bases, and 3 bases lay in between. This CDR3 is 14 amino acids long. The CDR3 here is CASSPPGSNQPQHF. The CDR3 nucleotides read TGTGCCAGCTCACCACCTGGTAGCAATCAGCCCCAGCATTTT.

This clone was detected only a few times. J is TRBJ1-2 and V is TRBV7-9, with a tentative D call TRBD1 (5 bases). The V gene lost 5 bases and the J gene lost 5 bases, with 15 bases spanning the gap. The CDR3 has 14 residues. Germline V lookup: CDR1 SEHNR, CDR2 FQNEAQ (reference sequence). DNA of the CDR3: TGTGCCAGCAGCGACGCCGTGGACACATATGGCTACACCTTC. It translates to CASSDAVDTYGYTF.

This chain joins TRBV5-1 and TRBJ1-1, with a possible D match to TRBD1 (6 bases). The CDR3 covers 12 residues. The V end lost 4 bases, the J end lost 5 bases, and 9 bases lay between the germline ends. Germline V CDR1 and CDR2: SGHRS, YFSETQ. CDR3 sequence: CASSPDRTEAFF. The DNA of the CDR3 is TGCGCCAGCAGCCCGGACAGAACTGAAGCTTTCTTT.

V usage is TRBV7-9 and J usage is TRBJ2-3, with D unclear. Between the trimmed V and J ends, which lost 4 bases and 4 bases, there was a span of 12 bases. Germline loops: CDR1 SEHNR, CDR2 FQNEAQ (reference sequence). The CDR3 covers 14 residues. CDR3 sequence (DNA): TGTGCCAGCAGCTCCCTGGTGGGCCCAGATACGCAGTATTTT. Translating gives CASSSLVGPDTQYF.

The chain employs TRBV6-5 and TRBJ2-3; TRBD2 matches at 8 bases. Trimming removed 5 bases from V and 2 bases from J; junction bases left unmatched: 3. This CDR3 contains 14 residues. Germline assignment: CDR1 MNHEY and CDR2 SVGAGI. CDR3 DNA: TGTGCCAGCAGTACTAGCGGAGACACAGATACGCAGTATTTT. Translating it yields CASSTSGDTDTQYF.

The chain has TRBV28 and TRBJ1-4; D is undetermined. Trimming took off 6 bases at V and 8 bases at J, with 10 bases between the two ends. CDR1 is MDHEN and CDR2 is SYDVKM in the germline V gene. The CDR3 contains 12 residues. The CDR3 loop is CASRATREKLFF. The DNA for the CDR3 is TGTGCCAGCAGGGCCACGAGGGAAAAACTGTTTTTT.

This clone was picked up a small number of times. This sequence joins TRBV27 and TRBJ2-4; the match to TRBD1 covers 9 bases. CDR3 length: 18 amino acids. V dropped 3 bases and J dropped 5; count of bases not matched to a gene: 14. Germline assignment: CDR1 MNHEY and CDR2 SMNVEV (reference sequence). The CDR3 loop is CASSLLGVGQGPQNIQYF. The DNA of the CDR3 is TGTGCCAGCAGTTTGTTAGGTGTGGGACAGGGTCCCCAAAACATTCAGTACTTC.

This clone was seen a few times. The V gene is TRBV18, the J gene TRBJ2-1, with TRBD2 matching 8 bases. With V trimmed by 6 bases and J by 0 bases, 7 bases remained unmatched. Germline V gene sequence: CDR1 KGHSH, CDR2 LQKENI. CDR3 length equals 16 residues. This CDR3 is CASSPGGRSSYNEQFF. The CDR3 nucleotides read TGTGCCAGCTCCCCGGGGGGGAGGAGCTCCTACAATGAGCAGTTCTTC. The full variable domain, in which reference TRBV18 and TRBJ2-1 provide the parts outside the CDR3, is NAGVMQNPRHLVRRRGQEARLRCSPMKGHSHVYWYRQLPEEGLKFMVYLQKENIIDESGMPKERFSAEFPKEGPSILRIQQVVRGDSAAYFCASSPGGRSSYNEQFFGPGTRLTVL.

The chain joins TRBV19 to TRBJ2-3, with D tentatively TRBD2 (6 bases). Germline V gene data show CDR1 as LNHDA and CDR2 as SQIVND (reference sequence). This CDR3 has 15 residues. Between the trimmed V and J ends, which lost 5 bases and 6 bases, there was a span of 18 bases. Written as DNA, the CDR3 is TGTGCCAGTAGTGGAACGTGGAGGGCCGGGGATACGCAGTATTTT. It encodes CASSGTWRAGDTQYF.

This clone was detected only a few times. The gene calls are TRBV7-2 and TRBJ2-5; D is unclear. The CDR3 runs to 14 residues. V was trimmed by 3 bases and J by 5 bases, leaving 13 bases between them. In germline, CDR1 is SGHTA, CDR2 FQGNSA. This CDR3 is CASSFGQFGETQYF. The CDR3, as DNA: TGTGCCAGCAGCTTCGGGCAGTTCGGGGAGACCCAGTACTTC.

The chain links TRBV30 to TRBJ1-2, with 11 nucleotides matching TRBD1. V lost 5 bases and J lost 0; bases outside the gene matches: 5. The CDR3 has 15 residues. Germline V gene lookup returns CDR1 GTSNPN and CDR2 SVGIG (reference sequence). The CDR3 protein is CAWLRTGGSNYGYTF. Here the CDR3 DNA reads TGTGCCTGGCTTCGGACAGGGGGCTCTAACTATGGCTACACCTTC.

The chain joins TRBV18 to TRBJ2-3; maybe TRBD1 (5 bases). This CDR3 comprises 17 residues. Trimming removed 3 bases from V and 0 bases from J, with 16 bases in between. Germline V gene data show CDR1 as KGHSH and CDR2 as LQKENI. CDR3 region: CASSPRPSGLSTDTQYF. The CDR3 region has the DNA TGTGCCAGCTCACCGCGGCCATCAGGGCTTAGCACAGATACGCAGTATTTT.

This clone was recorded once. V usage is TRBV5-1 and J usage is TRBJ2-3, with D unclear. CDR1 is SGHRS, CDR2 YFSETQ, per germline. CDR3 length: 14 residues. Trimming removed 4 bases at V and 1 base at J, with 10 bases between. The CDR3 loop reads CASSPAWGTDTQYF. The CDR3 DNA follows: TGCGCCAGCAGCCCGGCATGGGGCACAGATACGCAGTATTTT.

The rearrangement links TRBV29-1 to TRBJ2-1; 8 bases fit TRBD1. CDR3 length: 11 residues. Looked up from germline, CDR1 is SQVTM and CDR2 is ANQGSEA. V shed 6 bases and J 9 bases; nucleotides not matched to a gene: 4. CDR3 sequence: CSVRTGIEQFF. Here the CDR3 DNA reads TGCAGCGTGAGGACAGGGATTGAGCAGTTCTTC.

J is TRBJ1-2 and V is TRBV6-5; 7 bases line up with TRBD1. The V gene end was trimmed by 6 bases and the J gene end by 7 bases; junction bases not matched to a gene: 5. CDR1 MNHEY and CDR2 SVGAGI come from the germline V gene. There are 12 residues in the CDR3. The CDR3 DNA follows: TGTGCCAGCAGAGGGACAGAATTTGGCTACACCTTC. Translated: CASRGTEFGYTF.

The V and J genes are TRBV19 and TRBJ2-7; no definite D call. Trimming cost V 7 bases and J 3 bases, with 16 bases left between them. CDR3 length equals 14 residues. In germline, CDR1 is LNHDA, CDR2 SQIVND (reference sequence). The DNA of the CDR3 is TGTGCCAGTAAGGCGAGGCACCTATTCTACGAGCAGTACTTC. It specifies CASKARHLFYEQYF.